This T cell receptor beta chain was sequenced in a study of sequential checkpoint blockade in melanoma. Study summary: Maintenance nivolumab came after either treatment sequence.

The table came from immunoSEQ multiplex PCR; TCRdb's copy has only in-frame clones and leaves some out. The sample lists 17,000 or so clones, under 60% occurring once. Treatment: randomized to nivolumab then ipilimumab (arm A) or the reverse (arm B). From thawed PBMCs, live CD3+CD8+ cells negative for CD19 and CD56 were sorted. This clone was counted only a few times. The clonotype was recovered from a human donor with melanoma. This sample comprised CD8+ T cells sorted from blood (inferred from file names), obtained from a patient given nivolumab and ipilimumab in sequence.

The CDR3 is CASSYEPRDGYTF. CDR3 in DNA: TGTGCCAGCAGTTACGAGCCGCGGGATGGCTACACCTTC. The chain is built from TRBV6-6 and TRBJ1-2, with D unresolved. The CDR3 has 13 amino acids. Germline assignment: CDR1 MNHNY and CDR2 SVGAGI (reference sequence). V was cut by 2 bases and J by 6 bases, with 10 bases left in between.